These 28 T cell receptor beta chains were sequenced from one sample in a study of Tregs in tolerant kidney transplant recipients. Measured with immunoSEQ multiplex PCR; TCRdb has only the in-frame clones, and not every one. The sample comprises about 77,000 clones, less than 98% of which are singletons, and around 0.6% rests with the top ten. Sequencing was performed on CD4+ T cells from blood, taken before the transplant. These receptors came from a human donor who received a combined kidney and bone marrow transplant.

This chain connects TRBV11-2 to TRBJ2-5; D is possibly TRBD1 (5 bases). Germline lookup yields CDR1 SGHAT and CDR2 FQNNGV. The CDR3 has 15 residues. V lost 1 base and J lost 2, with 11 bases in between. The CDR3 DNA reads TGTGCCAGCAGCTTAGTGTGGGGCCGACAAGAGACCCAGTACTTC. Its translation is CASSLVWGRQETQYF.

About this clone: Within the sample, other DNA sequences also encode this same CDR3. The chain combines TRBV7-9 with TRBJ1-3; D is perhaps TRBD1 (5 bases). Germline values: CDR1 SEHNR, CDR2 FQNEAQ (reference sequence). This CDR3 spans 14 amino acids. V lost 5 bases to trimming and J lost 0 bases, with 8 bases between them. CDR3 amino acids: CASSLQGSGNTIYF. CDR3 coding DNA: TGTGCCAGCAGCCTTCAGGGCTCTGGAAACACCATATATTTT.

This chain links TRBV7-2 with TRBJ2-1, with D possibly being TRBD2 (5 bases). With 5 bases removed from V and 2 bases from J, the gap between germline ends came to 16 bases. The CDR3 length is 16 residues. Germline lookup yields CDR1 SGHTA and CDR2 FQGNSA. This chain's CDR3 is CASSAHSRATYNEQFF. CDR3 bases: TGTGCCAGCAGCGCACACTCGCGGGCGACCTACAATGAGCAGTTCTTC.

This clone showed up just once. The chain's CDR3 is CASSSRVQETQYF. In DNA form, the CDR3 reads TGTGCCAGCAGCTCCCGGGTACAAGAGACCCAGTACTTC. The chain links TRBV7-2 to TRBJ2-5; D is undetermined. Trimming pared 4 bases from V and 2 bases from J, leaving 8 bases between. This CDR3 region has 13 residues. Germline V CDR1 and CDR2: SGHTA, FQGNSA. The full variable domain, with the rest looked up from reference TRBV7-2 and TRBJ2-5, is GAGVSQSPSNKVTEKGKDVELRCDPISGHTALYWYRQSLGQGLEFLIYFQGNSAPDKSGLPSDRFSAERTGGSVSTLTIQRTQQEDSAVYLCASSSRVQETQYFGPGTRLLVL.

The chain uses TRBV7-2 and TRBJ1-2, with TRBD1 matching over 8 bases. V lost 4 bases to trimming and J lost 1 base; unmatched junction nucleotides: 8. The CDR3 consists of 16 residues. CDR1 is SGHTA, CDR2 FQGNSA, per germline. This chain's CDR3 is CASSSLRTGNNYGYTF. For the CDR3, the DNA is TGTGCCAGCAGCTCCCTCCGGACAGGGAATAACTATGGCTACACCTTC.

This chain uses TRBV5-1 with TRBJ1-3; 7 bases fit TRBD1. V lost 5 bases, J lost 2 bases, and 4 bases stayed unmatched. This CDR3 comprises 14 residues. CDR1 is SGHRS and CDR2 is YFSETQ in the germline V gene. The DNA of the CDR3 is TGCGCCAGCAGGCGAACAGGGGCTGGAAACACCATATATTTT. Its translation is CASRRTGAGNTIYF.

The CDR3 DNA follows: TGCGCCAGCAGCCAAGAAGCGGTCGGTCAAAATACGCAGTATTTT. It codes for CASSQEAVGQNTQYF. J is TRBJ2-3 and V is TRBV4-3; possibly TRBD2 for D (5 bases). CDR3 length: 15 residues. V was clipped by 0 bases and J by 7 bases, with 14 bases between them. Germline V gives CDR1 LGHNA, CDR2 YSLEER.

CDR3 loop: CASSLTNPGKGYTF. The CDR3 DNA reads as TGTGCCAGTAGTCTGACGAATCCCGGGAAAGGCTACACCTTC. The chain combines TRBV19 with TRBJ1-2; D is unresolved. The germline gives CDR1 LNHDA, CDR2 SQIVND (reference sequence). The V gene lost 5 bases and the J gene lost 8 bases, with 18 bases spanning the gap. The CDR3 totals 14 residues.

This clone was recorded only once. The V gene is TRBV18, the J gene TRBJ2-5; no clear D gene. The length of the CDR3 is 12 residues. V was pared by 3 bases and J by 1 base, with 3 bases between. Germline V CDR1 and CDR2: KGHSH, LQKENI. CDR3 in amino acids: CASSPVQETQYF. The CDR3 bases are TGTGCCAGCTCACCCGTCCAAGAGACCCAGTACTTC.

The CDR3 loop is CASSLGSGGPEETQYF. The CDR3 nucleotides are TGTGCCAGCAGCTTAGGTAGCGGGGGCCCCGAAGAGACCCAGTACTTC. This sequence joins TRBV11-3 and TRBJ2-5; 9 bases are shared with TRBD2. V was clipped by 1 base and J by 3 bases; unmatched bases: 6. The CDR3 loop spans 16 amino acids. In germline, CDR1 is SGHNT, CDR2 YENEEA.

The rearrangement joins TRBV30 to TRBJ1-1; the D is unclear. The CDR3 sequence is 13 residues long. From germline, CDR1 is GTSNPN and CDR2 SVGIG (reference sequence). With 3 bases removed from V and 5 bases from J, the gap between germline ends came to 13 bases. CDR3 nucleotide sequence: TGTGCCTGGAGCCCCAATGACAATACTGAAGCTTTCTTT. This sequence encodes CAWSPNDNTEAFF.

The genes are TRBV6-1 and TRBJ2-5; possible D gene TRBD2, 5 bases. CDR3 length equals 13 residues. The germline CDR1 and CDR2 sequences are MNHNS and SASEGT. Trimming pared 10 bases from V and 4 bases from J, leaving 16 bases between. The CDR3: CAILMRVRETQYF. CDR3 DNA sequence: TGTGCCATCTTAATGAGGGTCCGAGAGACCCAGTACTTC.

CDR3 nucleotide sequence: TGTGCCAGCAGCTCTGGGACTAGCGTAGAGACCCAGTACTTC. Residues: CASSSGTSVETQYF. The chain uses TRBV7-9 and TRBJ2-5; 10 bases are a match to TRBD2. V shed 4 bases and J 4 bases; nucleotides not matched to a gene: 3. Germline V gene lookup returns CDR1 SEHNR and CDR2 FQNEAQ (reference sequence). The CDR3 has 14 amino acids.

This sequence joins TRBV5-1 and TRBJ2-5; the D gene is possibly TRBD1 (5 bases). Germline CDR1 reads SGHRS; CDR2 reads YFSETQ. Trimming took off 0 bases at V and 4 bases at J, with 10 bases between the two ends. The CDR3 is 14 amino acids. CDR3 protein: CASSLVQGAETQYF. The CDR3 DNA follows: TGCGCCAGCAGCTTGGTTCAGGGTGCAGAGACCCAGTACTTC.

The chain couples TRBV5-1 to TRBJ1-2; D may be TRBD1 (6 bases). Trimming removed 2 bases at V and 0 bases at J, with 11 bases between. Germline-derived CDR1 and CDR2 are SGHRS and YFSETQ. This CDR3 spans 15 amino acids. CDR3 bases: TGCGCCAGCAGCTTCCGGGACAATACTAACTATGGCTACACCTTC. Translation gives CASSFRDNTNYGYTF.

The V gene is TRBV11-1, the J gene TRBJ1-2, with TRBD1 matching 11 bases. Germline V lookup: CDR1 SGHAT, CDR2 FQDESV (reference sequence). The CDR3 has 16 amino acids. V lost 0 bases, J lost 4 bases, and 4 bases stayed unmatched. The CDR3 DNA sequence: TGTGCCAGCAGCTTAGCCGGGACAGGGGGAAGCTATGGCTACACCTTC. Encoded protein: CASSLAGTGGSYGYTF.

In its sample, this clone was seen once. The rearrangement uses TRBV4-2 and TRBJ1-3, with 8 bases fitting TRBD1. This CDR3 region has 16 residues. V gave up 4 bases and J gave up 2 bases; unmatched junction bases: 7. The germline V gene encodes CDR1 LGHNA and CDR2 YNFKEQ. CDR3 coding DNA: TGTGCCAGCAGCCTCTCCCAGGGGGCTGCTGGAAACACCATATATTTT. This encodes CASSLSQGAAGNTIYF.

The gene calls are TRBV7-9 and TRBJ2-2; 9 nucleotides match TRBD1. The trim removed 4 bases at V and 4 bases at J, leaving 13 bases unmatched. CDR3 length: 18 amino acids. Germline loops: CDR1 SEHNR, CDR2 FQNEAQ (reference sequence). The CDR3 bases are TGTGCCAGCAGCTGGCCGGGACAGGGCTTATCGGGCACCGGGGAGCTGTTTTTT. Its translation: CASSWPGQGLSGTGELFF.

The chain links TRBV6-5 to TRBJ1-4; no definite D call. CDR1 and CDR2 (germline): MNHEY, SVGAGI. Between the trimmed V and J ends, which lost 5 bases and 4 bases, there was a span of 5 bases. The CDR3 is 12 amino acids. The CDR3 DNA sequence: TGTGCCAGCAGTAAATATAATGAAAAACTGTTTTTT. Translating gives CASSKYNEKLFF.

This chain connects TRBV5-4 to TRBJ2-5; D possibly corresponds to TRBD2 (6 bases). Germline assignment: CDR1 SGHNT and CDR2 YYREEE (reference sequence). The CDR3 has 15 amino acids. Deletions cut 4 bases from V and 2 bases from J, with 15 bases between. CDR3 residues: CASSTPAGPQETQYF. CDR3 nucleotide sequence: TGTGCCAGCAGCACCCCTGCGGGACCACAAGAGACCCAGTACTTC.

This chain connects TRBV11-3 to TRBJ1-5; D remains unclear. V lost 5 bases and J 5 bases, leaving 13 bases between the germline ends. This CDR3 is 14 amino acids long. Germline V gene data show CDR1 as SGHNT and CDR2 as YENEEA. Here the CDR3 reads CASSLRGVDQPQHF. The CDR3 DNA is TGTGCCAGCAGCCTGCGGGGAGTTGATCAGCCCCAGCATTTT.

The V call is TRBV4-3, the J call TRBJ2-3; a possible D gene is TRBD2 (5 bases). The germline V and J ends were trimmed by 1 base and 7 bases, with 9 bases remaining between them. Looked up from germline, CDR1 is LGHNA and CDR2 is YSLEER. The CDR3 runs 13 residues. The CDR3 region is CASSQVDGNTQYF. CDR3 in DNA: TGCGCCAGCAGCCAAGTGGACGGGAATACGCAGTATTTT.

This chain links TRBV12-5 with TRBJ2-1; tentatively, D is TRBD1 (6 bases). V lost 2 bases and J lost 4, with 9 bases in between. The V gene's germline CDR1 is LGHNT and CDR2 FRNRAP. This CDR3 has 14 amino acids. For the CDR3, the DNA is TGTGCTAGTGGTTTGTTAGGGGGTTACAATGAGCAGTTCTTC. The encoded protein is CASGLLGGYNEQFF.

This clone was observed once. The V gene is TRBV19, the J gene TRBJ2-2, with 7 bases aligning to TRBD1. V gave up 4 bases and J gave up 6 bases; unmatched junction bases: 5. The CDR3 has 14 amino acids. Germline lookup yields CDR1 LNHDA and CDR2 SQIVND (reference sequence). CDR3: CASSKTGFAGELFF. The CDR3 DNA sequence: TGTGCCAGTAGTAAGACAGGGTTCGCCGGGGAGCTGTTTTTT. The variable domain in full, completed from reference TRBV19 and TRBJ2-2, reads DGGITQSPKYLFRKEGQNVTLSCEQNLNHDAMYWYRQDPGQGLRLIYYSQIVNDFQKGDIAEGYSVSREKKESFPLTVTSAQKNPTAFYLCASSKTGFAGELFFGEGSRLTVL.

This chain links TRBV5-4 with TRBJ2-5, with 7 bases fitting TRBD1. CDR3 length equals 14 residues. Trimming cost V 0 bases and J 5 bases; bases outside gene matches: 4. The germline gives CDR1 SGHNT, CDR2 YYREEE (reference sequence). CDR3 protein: CASSLGQGIETQYF. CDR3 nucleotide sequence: TGTGCCAGCAGCTTGGGACAGGGAATCGAGACCCAGTACTTC.

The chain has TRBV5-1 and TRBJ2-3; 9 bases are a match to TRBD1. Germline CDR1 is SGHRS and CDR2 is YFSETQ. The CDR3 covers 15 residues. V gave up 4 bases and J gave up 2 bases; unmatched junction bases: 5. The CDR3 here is CASSQTGGITDTQYF. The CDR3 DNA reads TGCGCCAGCAGCCAGACAGGGGGTATCACAGATACGCAGTATTTT.

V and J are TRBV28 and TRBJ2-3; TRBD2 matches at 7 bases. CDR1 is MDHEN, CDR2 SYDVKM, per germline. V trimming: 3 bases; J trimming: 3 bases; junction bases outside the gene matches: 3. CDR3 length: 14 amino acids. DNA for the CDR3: TGTGCCAGCAGTTTCAGGCGGGGGACAGATACGCAGTATTTT. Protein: CASSFRRGTDTQYF.

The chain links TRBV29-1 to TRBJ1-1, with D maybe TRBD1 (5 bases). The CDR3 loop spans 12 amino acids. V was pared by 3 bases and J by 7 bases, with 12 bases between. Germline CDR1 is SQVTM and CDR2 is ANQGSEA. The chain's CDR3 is CSVEVGGGEAFF. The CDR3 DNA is TGCAGCGTTGAGGTCGGGGGTGGTGAAGCTTTCTTT.